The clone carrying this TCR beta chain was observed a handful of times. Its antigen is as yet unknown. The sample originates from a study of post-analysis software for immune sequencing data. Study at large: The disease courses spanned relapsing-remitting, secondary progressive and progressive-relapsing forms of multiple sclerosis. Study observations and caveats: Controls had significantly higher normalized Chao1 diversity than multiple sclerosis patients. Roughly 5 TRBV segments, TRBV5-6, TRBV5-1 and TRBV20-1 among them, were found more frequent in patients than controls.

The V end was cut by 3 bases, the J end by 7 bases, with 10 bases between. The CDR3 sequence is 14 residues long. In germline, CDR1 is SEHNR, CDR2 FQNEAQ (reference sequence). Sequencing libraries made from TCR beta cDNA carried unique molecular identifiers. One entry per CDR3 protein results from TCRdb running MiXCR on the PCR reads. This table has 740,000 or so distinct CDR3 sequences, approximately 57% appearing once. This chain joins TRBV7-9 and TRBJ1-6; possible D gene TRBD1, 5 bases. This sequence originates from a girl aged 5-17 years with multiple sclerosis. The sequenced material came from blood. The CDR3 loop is CASSLVGANSPLHF. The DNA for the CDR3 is TGTGCCAGCAGCTTGGTAGGGGCCAATTCACCCCTCCACTTT.